Listed here are 8 T cell receptor beta chains from one sample, sequenced in a study of CD8+ T cells in alopecia areata. Following RNA extraction, reverse transcription yielded cDNA that acted as the sequencing template. Assay: immunoSEQ multiplex PCR; the TCRdb copy retains only in-frame clones and omits some. Here the sample spans about 110,000 clones, over 55% being singletons. Sequencing was carried out using NKG2D-low CD8+ T cells sorted from blood. The receptors were sampled from a human donor with alopecia areata.

Written as DNA, the CDR3 is TGTGCCAGCAGCTTCCCCCGGCGGGGCACAGATACGCAGTATTTT. It yields the protein CASSFPRRGTDTQYF. The rearrangement links TRBV5-6 to TRBJ2-3; D possibly corresponds to TRBD2 (5 bases). From germline, CDR1 is SGHDT and CDR2 YYEEEE. The CDR3 is made up of 15 amino acids. The V end was cut by 2 bases, the J end by 1 base, with 11 bases between. The variable domain in full, completed from reference TRBV5-6 and TRBJ2-3, reads DAGVTQSPTHLIKTRGQQVTLRCSPKSGHDTVSWYQQALGQGPQFIFQYYEEEERQRGNFPDRFSGHQFPNYSSELNVNALLLGDSALYLCASSFPRRGTDTQYFGPGTRLTVL.

The chain employs TRBV13 and TRBJ2-7; 11 bases match TRBD2. The CDR3 is 18 amino acids. The germline V gene encodes CDR1 PRHDT and CDR2 FYEKMQ (reference sequence). V lost 5 bases and J lost 0; bases outside the gene matches: 12. DNA for the CDR3: TGTGCCAGCAGCCAGCAGGGACTAGCGGTAGGAAACTCCTACGAGCAGTACTTC. Residues: CASSQQGLAVGNSYEQYF.

Only a few counts were recorded for this clone. The conserved final phenylalanine or tryptophan is absent from the CDR3, which likely points to a read error. It is unclear where the CDR3 begins or ends on the DNA, so no DNA is shown, and the CDR3 is as TCRdb lists it. This chain uses TRBV11-2 with TRBJ2-7. Germline lookup yields CDR1 SGHAT and CDR2 FQNNGV. The CDR3 region is 12 residues in length, termini included. The CDR3 here is CASSLDSGLAYL.

This chain connects TRBV9 to TRBJ2-3; TRBD1 is a possible D gene (5 bases). Germline CDR1 SGDLS, CDR2 YYNGEE. The germline V and J ends were trimmed by 2 bases and 6 bases, with 13 bases remaining between them. The CDR3 has 14 amino acids. The CDR3 coding sequence is TGTGCCAGCAGCGTGCAGGGATTAAGGGATACGCAGTATTTT. Translating it yields CASSVQGLRDTQYF.

This clone showed up just a few times. This chain links TRBV27 with TRBJ2-7; 9 nucleotides line up with TRBD1. The V segment lost 3 bases and the J segment 7 bases; nucleotides outside the gene matches: 13. The CDR3 runs 16 residues. Germline CDR1 and CDR2: MNHEY and SMNVEV (reference sequence). CDR3 loop: CASSFSFGQGFKEQYF. The CDR3 coding sequence is TGTGCCAGCAGTTTCTCGTTCGGACAGGGGTTTAAAGAGCAGTACTTC.

The chain uses TRBV27 and TRBJ1-5; D unresolved. V lost 0 bases and J 1 base, leaving 4 bases between the germline ends. The germline gives CDR1 MNHEY, CDR2 SMNVEV (reference sequence). This CDR3 is built from 14 residues. The CDR3 protein is CASSLSGSNQPQHF. The CDR3, as DNA: TGTGCCAGCAGTTTATCGGGGAGCAATCAGCCCCAGCATTTT.

This clone was detected only a few times. The rearrangement links TRBV29-1 to TRBJ2-7; TRBD1 aligns across 9 bases. The V gene end was trimmed by 7 bases and the J gene end by 6 bases; junction bases not matched to a gene: 4. The CDR3 has 11 amino acids. Germline V gene sequence: CDR1 SQVTM, CDR2 ANQGSEA. The CDR3: CSGGQGAEQYF. The CDR3 region has the DNA TGCAGCGGGGGACAGGGCGCCGAGCAGTACTTC.

The rearrangement links TRBV5-1 to TRBJ2-5, with a weak D call TRBD2 (5 bases). V was clipped by 5 bases and J by 5 bases, with 16 bases between them. This CDR3 has 14 amino acids. CDR1 and CDR2 (germline): SGHRS, YFSETQ. CDR3 bases: TGCGCCAGCAGGGGTACTAGTTATATGGAGACCCAGTACTTC. It translates to CASRGTSYMETQYF.